The 13 T cell receptor beta chains listed next were all sequenced from one sample in a study of T-cell memory formation after mild COVID-19 listed by TCRdb under 2021. Libraries came from 5' RACE. This sample was sequenced with an Illumina NovaSeq 6000. TCRdb reprocessed the public reads (quality trimming at Q25 with fastp, clone calling with MiXCR) and kept in-frame beta chains. Rows with a matching CDR3 protein are joined into one entry that keeps the most common DNA and genes. The sample yields about 290,000 distinct CDR3 sequences; roughly 18% were counted once. The ten largest clones take up more than 20% of the sample. The sample comprised PBMCs or a T cell subset sorted from them (not recorded which). All receptors derive from a man between 18 and 29 years old who had mild COVID-19 (a few samples of this study predate the infection). The sample titles of this study are shuffled in the database, so cell type and time point are left out; the donor was told from shared clones.

There are a few counts of this clonotype. This sequence joins TRBV5-1 and TRBJ1-1, with TRBD1 matching 7 bases. The CDR3 is made up of 17 amino acids. Trimming removed 4 bases from V and 5 bases from J; junction bases left unmatched: 17. Germline values: CDR1 SGHRS, CDR2 YFSETQ. CDR3 amino acids: CASSPDLRQGESTEAFF. CDR3 nucleotide sequence: TGCGCCAGCAGCCCGGATCTACGACAGGGAGAGAGTACTGAAGCTTTCTTT.

This clonotype has only a few counts. An end of the junction does not agree with germline; a read error may underlie this. The chain recombines TRBV4-1 with TRBJ1-5; D is perhaps TRBD1 (6 bases). This CDR3 spans 14 amino acids. Germline CDR1 reads MGHRA; CDR2 reads YSYEKL. The chain's CDR3 is CASSQGGRGQRQHF. The CDR3 nucleotides are TGCGCCAGCAGCCAGGGGGGCAGGGGTCAGCGCCAGCATTTT.

V gene TRBV7-2 combines with J gene TRBJ2-5, with 9 positions matching TRBD2. The CDR3 extends over 14 amino acids. Losses at the gene ends were 3 bases for V and 7 bases for J; bases not matched to a gene: 6. From germline, CDR1 is SGHTA and CDR2 FQGNSA. CDR3 loop: CASSLLAGRGTQYF. CDR3 DNA sequence: TGTGCCAGCAGCTTGCTAGCGGGACGAGGGACCCAGTACTTC.

In this sample, this clonotype turned up a few times. This chain joins TRBV5-1 and TRBJ2-5, with a weak D call TRBD2 (6 bases). CDR3 length: 14 amino acids. Germline V gene lookup returns CDR1 SGHRS and CDR2 YFSETQ. V was trimmed by 3 bases and J by 5 bases, leaving 14 bases between them. CDR3 nucleotides: TGCGCCAGCAGCTGGGCGGGACGGCAGGAGACCCAGTACTTC. This sequence encodes CASSWAGRQETQYF.

This clonotype showed up just a few times. The rearrangement links TRBV5-1 to TRBJ2-4; 7 bases align to TRBD2. J lost 0 bases, V lost 1 base, and 10 bases had no gene match. The CDR3 runs 18 residues. Germline CDR1 is SGHRS and CDR2 is YFSETQ. CDR3 nucleotides: TGCGCCAGCAGCTTGTTCGCTAGCGGCCTACAAGCCAAAAACATTCAGTACTTC. It is translated as CASSLFASGLQAKNIQYF.

This clonotype was recorded a few times. V and J are TRBV9 and TRBJ2-3, with TRBD2 identical over 7 bases. Germline CDR1 reads SGDLS; CDR2 reads YYNGEE. Losses at the gene ends were 4 bases for V and 3 bases for J; bases not matched to a gene: 11. CDR3 length: 16 residues. CDR3 nucleotide sequence: TGTGCCAGCAGCTTATGGGAGGGGCAGGAGACAGATACGCAGTATTTT. Amino acids: CASSLWEGQETDTQYF.

This clonotype was detected only once. The chain recombines TRBV30 with TRBJ1-1; unclear D gene. This CDR3 has 12 amino acids. The V end lost 4 bases, the J end lost 6 bases, and 12 bases lay between the germline ends. CDR1 is GTSNPN and CDR2 is SVGIG in the germline V gene (reference sequence). The CDR3 nucleotides read TGTGCCTGGACTCTTTGGTCGGCTGAAGCTTTCTTT. Amino acids: CAWTLWSAEAFF.

There are a few counts of this clonotype. The chain carries TRBV12-3 or TRBV12-4 and TRBJ2-1; TRBD1 or TRBD2 may be the D gene (6 bases each). Trimming pared 0 bases from V and 0 bases from J, leaving 9 bases between. The CDR3 length is 16 residues. CDR3 protein: CASSLAGGLSYNEQFF. CDR3 DNA sequence: TGTGCCAGCAGTTTAGCGGGGGGCCTCTCCTACAATGAGCAGTTCTTC.

V and J are TRBV6-5 and TRBJ2-1; D gene uncertain. CDR3 length: 16 residues. CDR1 is MNHEY and CDR2 is SVGAGI in the germline V gene. V gave up 7 bases and J gave up 0 bases, with 16 bases separating them. The CDR3 sequence: CASKVAWPSSYNEQFF. The CDR3 nucleotides are TGTGCCAGCAAAGTAGCCTGGCCCAGCTCCTACAATGAGCAGTTCTTC.

The V and J genes are TRBV4-2 and TRBJ2-1; TRBD2 aligns across 10 bases. Germline trimming cut 0 bases from V and 5 bases from J; bases unmatched to any gene: 7. CDR3 length: 17 amino acids. CDR1 is LGHNA, CDR2 YNFKEQ, per germline. The CDR3 nucleotides are TGTGCCAGCAGCCAAGATAGGGCTAGCGGGGGCAACAATGAGCAGTTCTTC. Translation: CASSQDRASGGNNEQFF.

The J gene is TRBJ2-1, the V gene TRBV6-5, with TRBD2 as a possible D gene (5 bases). CDR3 length: 14 residues. Germline loops: CDR1 MNHEY, CDR2 SVGAGI. V was clipped by 2 bases and J by 6 bases, with 11 bases between them. The CDR3 nucleotides are TGTGCCAGCAGTTACGGGCTAGCAGTCAATGAGCAGTTCTTC. Amino acids: CASSYGLAVNEQFF.

This clonotype occurred a few times. The chain employs TRBV7-8 and TRBJ1-6, with D possibly TRBD1 on 5 matching bases. The V end was cut by 6 bases, the J end by 7 bases, with 22 bases between. The CDR3 has 17 amino acids. From germline, CDR1 is SGHVS and CDR2 FQNEAQ. CDR3: CASRQGEGAVVNSPLHF. CDR3 bases: TGTGCCAGCAGGCAAGGGGAGGGTGCGGTGGTAAATTCACCCCTCCACTTT.

The chain links TRBV6-5 to TRBJ1-1; no clear D gene. CDR3 length: 15 residues. Germline V lookup: CDR1 MNHEY, CDR2 SVGAGI. The V and J ends lost 5 bases and 0 bases respectively, with 13 bases between them. CDR3 nucleotides: TGTGCCAGCAGTAACGCTTTTGGGATGAACACTGAAGCTTTCTTT. Translated: CASSNAFGMNTEAFF.